This is a list of T cell receptor beta chains from one sample in a study of blood T cell repertoires in COVID-19. Here immunoSEQ multiplex PCR was the method, and the copy in TCRdb shows in-frame clones only, minus some. The repertoire holds approximately 250,000 clones, nearly 85% seen once, with less than 10% in the top ten. Sequenced input: peripheral blood. All receptors come from a human donor in a cohort sampled during active COVID-19. CDR3s include the opening cysteine and the closing phenylalanine or tryptophan. The D gene is left open where the match is weak. Expanded clones get a size class; other rows say once, few or many, or leave the size out.

len	v_gene	j_gene	abundance	d_gene	CDR3aa	CDR3nt
14	TRBV6-5	TRBJ2-7	-	TRBD1	CASSRDRGSYEQYF	TGTGCCAGCAGTCGAGACAGGGGCTCCTACGAGCAGTACTTC
15	TRBV7-9	TRBJ1-6	-	TRBD1	CASSSPGQGIRPLHF	TGTGCCAGCAGCTCACCGGGACAGGGCATTCGACCCCTCCACTTT
16	TRBV27	TRBJ2-1	-	TRBD2	CASSLSGGIAYNEQFF	TGTGCCAGCAGTTTATCGGGAGGGATTGCCTACAATGAGCAGTTCTTC
14	TRBV5-1	TRBJ2-7	few	-	CASSLAAGSYEQYF	TGCGCCAGCAGCTTGGCGGCGGGATCCTACGAGCAGTACTTC
16	TRBV9	TRBJ2-5	-	TRBD1	CASSAPWGQGQETQYF	TGTGCCAGCAGCGCCCCATGGGGACAGGGACAAGAGACCCAGTACTTC
17	TRBV7-9	TRBJ2-6	-	-	CASSLKIGGNGANVLTF	TGTGCCAGCAGCTTAAAGATAGGGGGTAATGGGGCCAACGTCCTGACTTTC
15	TRBV18	TRBJ1-2	few	TRBD1	CASSPPGRTGAGYTF	TGTGCCAGCTCACCACCGGGGCGGACAGGGGCTGGCTACACCTTC
12	TRBV28	TRBJ1-5	-	-	CASSLLLGPQHF	TGTGCCAGCAGTCTACTACTAGGGCCCCAGCATTTT
20	TRBV18	TRBJ2-4	-	TRBD2	CASSPLRLAVQGYAKNIQYF	TGTGCCAGCTCACCACTAAGGCTAGCGGTCCAAGGGTACGCCAAAAACATTCAGTACTTC
18	TRBV12-5	TRBJ1-5	-	-	CASGLQVGGTKVQPPQHF	TGTGCTAGTGGTTTGCAGGTGGGGGGGACAAAGGTGCAACCGCCCCAGCATTTT
14	TRBV27	TRBJ2-1	-	TRBD2	CASSSRTRGGGWFF	TGTGCCAGCAGTTCACGGACTCGCGGGGGGGGGTGGTTCTTC
14	TRBV29-1	TRBJ2-7	-	-	CSVMTDLSSYEQYF	TGCAGCGTGATGACAGACCTAAGCTCCTACGAGCAGTACTTC
13	TRBV18	TRBJ1-1	-	-	CASSPLANTEAFF	TGTGCCAGCTCACCACTGGCGAACACTGAAGCTTTCTTT
14	TRBV6-5	TRBJ1-2	-	-	CASSPSWTIYGYTF	TGTGCCAGCAGCCCCTCTTGGACAATCTATGGCTACACCTTC
14	TRBV19	TRBJ2-1	-	-	CASSNTGSYNEQFF	TGTGCCAGTAGTAATACAGGGTCCTACAATGAGCAGTTCTTC
15	TRBV6-5	TRBJ1-6	-	-	CASSYFLTGNSPLHF	TGTGCCAGCAGTTACTTTTTGACAGGAAATTCACCCCTCCACTTT
13	TRBV7-2	TRBJ1-2	once	-	CASSSRQKYGYTF	TGTGCCAGCAGCTCCCGACAGAAGTATGGCTACACCTTC
15	TRBV19	TRBJ2-1	few	-	CASSTRGAGKGEQFF	TGTGCCAGTAGCACCCGGGGGGCGGGAAAAGGTGAGCAGTTCTTC
15	TRBV7-8	TRBJ2-5	-	-	CASSERPTGKETQYF	TGTGCCAGCAGCGAAAGGCCCACAGGGAAAGAGACCCAGTACTTC
15	TRBV10-2	TRBJ1-5	-	-	CASSESPGNNQPQHF	TGCGCCAGCAGTGAGTCACCAGGGAACAATCAGCCCCAGCATTTT
14	TRBV4-3	TRBJ1-1	-	TRBD1	CASSQNPTGAEAFF	TGCGCCAGCAGCCAAAACCCCACAGGGGCCGAAGCTTTCTTT
19	TRBV15	TRBJ2-3	-	TRBD2	CATSGRGLAGGHSTDTQYF	TGTGCCACCAGCGGGCGGGGACTAGCGGGGGGCCATAGCACAGATACGCAGTATTTT
17	TRBV5-1	TRBJ2-7	once	TRBD2	CASSLGLAGGFNYEQYF	TGCGCCAGCAGCCTCGGACTAGCGGGGGGGTTCAACTACGAGCAGTACTTC
15	TRBV7-6	TRBJ2-7	once	TRBD1	CASSLGQGDIREQYF	TGTGCCAGCAGCTTAGGGCAGGGGGACATTCGCGAGCAGTACTTC
12	TRBV19	TRBJ2-3	-	TRBD1	CASSQDRGGKYF	TGTGCCAGTAGCCAGGACAGGGGGGGAAAGTATTTT
17	TRBV5-1	TRBJ2-5	-	-	CASSPGAGADRLETQYF	TGCGCCAGCAGCCCTGGGGCGGGGGCAGACAGGTTGGAGACCCAGTACTTC
13	TRBV15	TRBJ2-5	-	-	CATSSEGGETQYF	TGTGCCACCAGCAGCGAGGGGGGGGAGACCCAGTACTTC
15	TRBV11-1	TRBJ1-1	-	TRBD1	CASSARTGMNTEAFF	TGTGCCAGCAGCGCCCGGACAGGGATGAACACTGAAGCTTTCTTT
14	TRBV25-1	TRBJ1-2	-	-	CASSEGLLLGGYTF	TGTGCCAGCAGTGAGGGGCTCCTCTTGGGTGGCTACACCTTC
15	TRBV7-9	TRBJ2-2	few	TRBD2	CASSFGLASTGELFF	TGTGCCAGCAGTTTCGGACTAGCGAGCACCGGGGAGCTGTTTTTT
13	TRBV7-9	TRBJ2-7	once	TRBD2	CASISLAGGEQYF	TGTGCCAGCATAAGTCTAGCGGGAGGCGAGCAGTACTTC
17	TRBV19	TRBJ1-3	-	-	CASSIRTYRNSGNTIYF	TGTGCCAGTAGTATACGGACATATAGGAACTCTGGAAACACCATATATTTT
15	TRBV6-4	TRBJ1-3	-	-	CASSERDFSGNTIYF	TGTGCCAGCAGTGAGAGAGACTTCTCTGGAAACACCATATATTTT
13	TRBV4-1	TRBJ2-1	-	-	CASSQDYGQNQFF	TGCGCCAGCAGCCAAGATTACGGACAGAATCAGTTCTTC
16	TRBV7-7	TRBJ2-2	-	-	CASSRPRGSNTGELFF	TGTGCTAGCAGCCGCCCCAGGGGCTCGAACACCGGGGAGCTGTTTTTT
16	TRBV5-1	TRBJ1-3	-	TRBD1	CASSATGMESGNTIYF	TGCGCCAGCAGCGCGACAGGGATGGAATCTGGAAACACCATATATTTT
15	TRBV5-1	TRBJ2-2	-	-	CASSLSSYNTGELFF	TGCGCCAGCAGCTTGTCCAGTTATAACACCGGGGAGCTGTTTTTT
14	TRBV7-6	TRBJ2-3	-	-	CASSLGQGIDTQYF	TGTGCCAGCAGCTTAGGGCAGGGGATCGATACGCAGTATTTT
15	TRBV11-2	TRBJ2-7	-	-	CASSSWGGKSYEQYF	TGTGCCAGCAGCTCCTGGGGCGGGAAGTCCTACGAGCAGTACTTC
15	TRBV24-1	TRBJ1-5	few	TRBD1	CATGQGVGSNQPQHF	TGTGCCACCGGCCAGGGGGTGGGTAGCAATCAGCCCCAGCATTTT
15	TRBV7-3	TRBJ2-1	-	TRBD2	CASSLAAGAYNEQFF	TGTGCCAGCAGCTTAGCAGCGGGAGCCTACAATGAGCAGTTCTTC
16	TRBV9	TRBJ2-2	-	TRBD2	CASSVSGRAGTGELFF	TGTGCCAGCAGCGTTAGCGGGAGGGCAGGCACCGGGGAGCTGTTTTTT